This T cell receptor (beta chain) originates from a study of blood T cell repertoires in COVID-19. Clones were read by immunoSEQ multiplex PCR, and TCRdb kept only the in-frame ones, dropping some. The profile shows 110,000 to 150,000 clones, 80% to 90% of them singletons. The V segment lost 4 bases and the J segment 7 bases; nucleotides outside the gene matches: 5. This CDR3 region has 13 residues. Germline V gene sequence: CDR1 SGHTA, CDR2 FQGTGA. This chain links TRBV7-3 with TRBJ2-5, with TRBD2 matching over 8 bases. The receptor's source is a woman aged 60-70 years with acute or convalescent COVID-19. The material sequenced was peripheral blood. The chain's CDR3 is CASSSGLEGTQYF. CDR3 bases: TGTGCCAGCAGCTCGGGACTAGAAGGGACCCAGTACTTC.